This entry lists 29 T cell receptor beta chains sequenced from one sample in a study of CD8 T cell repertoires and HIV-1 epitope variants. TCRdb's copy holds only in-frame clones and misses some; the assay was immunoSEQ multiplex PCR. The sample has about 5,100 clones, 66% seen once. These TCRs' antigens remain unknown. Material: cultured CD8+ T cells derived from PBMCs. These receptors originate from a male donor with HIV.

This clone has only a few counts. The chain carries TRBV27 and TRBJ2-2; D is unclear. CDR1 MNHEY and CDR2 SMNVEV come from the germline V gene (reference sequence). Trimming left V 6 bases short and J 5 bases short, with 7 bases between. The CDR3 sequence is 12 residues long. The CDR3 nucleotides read TGTGCCAGCAGGGTCGGGACCGGGGAGCTGTTTTTT. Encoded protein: CASRVGTGELFF.

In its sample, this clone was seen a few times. The CDR3: CASSEVNTEAFF. CDR3 sequence (DNA): TGTGCCAGCAGTGAAGTGAACACTGAAGCTTTCTTT. V usage is TRBV2 and J usage is TRBJ1-1; D is ambiguous. This CDR3 has 12 amino acids. Germline loops: CDR1 SNHLY, CDR2 FYNNEI. V lost 1 base and J 0 bases, leaving 0 bases between the germline ends. The whole variable domain, filled in from reference TRBV2 and TRBJ1-1, reads EPEVTQTPSHQVTQMGQEVILRCVPISNHLYFYWYRQILGQKVEFLVSFYNNEISEKSEIFDDQFSVERPDGSNFTLKIRSTKLEDSAMYFCASSEVNTEAFFGQGTRLTVV.

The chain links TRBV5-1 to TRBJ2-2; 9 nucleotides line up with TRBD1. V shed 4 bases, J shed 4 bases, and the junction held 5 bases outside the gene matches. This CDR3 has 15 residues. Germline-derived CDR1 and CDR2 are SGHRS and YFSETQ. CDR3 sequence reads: CASSRETGGTGELFF. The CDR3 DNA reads TGCGCCAGCAGCCGAGAGACAGGGGGCACCGGGGAGCTGTTTTTT.

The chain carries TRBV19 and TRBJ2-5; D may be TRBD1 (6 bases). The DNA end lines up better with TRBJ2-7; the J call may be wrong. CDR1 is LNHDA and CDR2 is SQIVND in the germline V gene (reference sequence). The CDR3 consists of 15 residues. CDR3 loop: CASSIGDKPVYEQYF. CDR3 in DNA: TGTGCCAGTAGTATTGGGGACAAGCCCGTCTACGAGCAGTACTTC.

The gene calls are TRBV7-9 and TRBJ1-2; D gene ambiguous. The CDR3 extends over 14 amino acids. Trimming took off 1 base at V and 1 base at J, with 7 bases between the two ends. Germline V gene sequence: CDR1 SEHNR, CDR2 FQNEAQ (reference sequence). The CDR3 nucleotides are TGTGCCAGCAGCTTAGAAGGCAGTAACTATGGCTACACCTTC. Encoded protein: CASSLEGSNYGYTF.

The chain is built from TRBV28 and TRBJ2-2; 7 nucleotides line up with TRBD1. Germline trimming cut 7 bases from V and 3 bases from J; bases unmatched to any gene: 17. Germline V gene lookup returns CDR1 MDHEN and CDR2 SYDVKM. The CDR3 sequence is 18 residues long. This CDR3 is CASTLRTGQARDTGELFF. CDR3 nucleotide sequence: TGTGCCAGCACATTAAGGACAGGACAGGCGAGGGACACCGGGGAGCTGTTTTTT. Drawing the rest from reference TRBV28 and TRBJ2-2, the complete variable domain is DVKVTQSSRYLVKRTGEKVFLECVQDMDHENMFWYRQDPGLGLRLIYFSYDVKMKEKGDIPEGYSVSREKKERFSLILESASTNQTSMYLCASTLRTGQARDTGELFFGEGSRLTVL.

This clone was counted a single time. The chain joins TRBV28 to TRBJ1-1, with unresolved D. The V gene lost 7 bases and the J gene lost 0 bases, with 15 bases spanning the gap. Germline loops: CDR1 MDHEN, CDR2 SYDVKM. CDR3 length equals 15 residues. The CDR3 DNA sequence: TGTGCCAGCATCCGGGAGCCAACTATGAACACTGAAGCTTTCTTT. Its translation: CASIREPTMNTEAFF.

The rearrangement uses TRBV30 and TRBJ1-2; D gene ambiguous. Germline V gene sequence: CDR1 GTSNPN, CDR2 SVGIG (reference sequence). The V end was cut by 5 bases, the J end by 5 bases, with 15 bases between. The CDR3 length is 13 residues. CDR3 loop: CAWAGSPIYGYTF. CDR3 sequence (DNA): TGTGCCTGGGCAGGCTCCCCTATTTATGGCTACACCTTC.

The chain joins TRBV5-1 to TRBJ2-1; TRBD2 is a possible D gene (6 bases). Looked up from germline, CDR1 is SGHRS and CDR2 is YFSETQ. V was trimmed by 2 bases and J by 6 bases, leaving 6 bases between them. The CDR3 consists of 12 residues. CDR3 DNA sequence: TGCGCCAGCAGCTTCGGGGGCAATGAGCAGTTCTTC. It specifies CASSFGGNEQFF.

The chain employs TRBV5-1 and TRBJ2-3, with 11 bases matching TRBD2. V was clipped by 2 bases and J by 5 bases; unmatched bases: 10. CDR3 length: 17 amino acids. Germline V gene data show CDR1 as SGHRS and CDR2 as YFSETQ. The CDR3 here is CASSFISGGASGDTQYF. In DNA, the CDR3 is TGCGCCAGCAGCTTTATTAGCGGGGGGGCCTCCGGAGATACGCAGTATTTT.

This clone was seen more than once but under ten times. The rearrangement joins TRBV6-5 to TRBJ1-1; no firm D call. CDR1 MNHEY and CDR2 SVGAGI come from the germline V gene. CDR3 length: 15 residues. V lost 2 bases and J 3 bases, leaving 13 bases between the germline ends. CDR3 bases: TGTGCCAGCAGTTACCTCGAGATGTCCGACACTGAAGCTTTCTTT. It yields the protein CASSYLEMSDTEAFF.

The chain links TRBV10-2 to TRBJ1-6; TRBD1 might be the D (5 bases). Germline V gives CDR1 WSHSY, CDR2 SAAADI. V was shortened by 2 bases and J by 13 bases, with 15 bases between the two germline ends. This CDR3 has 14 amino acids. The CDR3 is CASSEAGGEAPLHF. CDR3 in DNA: TGCGCCAGCAGTGAGGCCGGGGGAGAGGCGCCCCTCCACTTT.

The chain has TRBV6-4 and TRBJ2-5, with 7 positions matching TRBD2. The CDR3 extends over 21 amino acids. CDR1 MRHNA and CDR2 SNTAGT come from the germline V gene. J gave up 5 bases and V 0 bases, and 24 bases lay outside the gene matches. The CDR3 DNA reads TGTGCCAGCAGTGACTCCATTGAGGGGTTTTTCGAAGGGCGGGAGTTGGAGACCCAGTACTTC. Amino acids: CASSDSIEGFFEGRELETQYF.

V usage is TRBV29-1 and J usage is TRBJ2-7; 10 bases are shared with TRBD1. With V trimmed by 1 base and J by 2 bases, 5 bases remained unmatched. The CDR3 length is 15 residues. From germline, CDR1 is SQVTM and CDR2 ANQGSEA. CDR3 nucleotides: TGCAGCGTTGAAGGACAGGGGGCTTCAACCTACGAGCAGTACTTC. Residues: CSVEGQGASTYEQYF.

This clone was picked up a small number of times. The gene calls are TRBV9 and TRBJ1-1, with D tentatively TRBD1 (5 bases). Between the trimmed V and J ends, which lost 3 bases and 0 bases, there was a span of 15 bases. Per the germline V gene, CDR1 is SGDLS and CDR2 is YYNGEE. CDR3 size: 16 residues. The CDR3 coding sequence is TGTGCCAGCAGCGCCCGAGAGGGGAATTTGAACACTGAAGCTTTCTTT. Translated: CASSAREGNLNTEAFF.

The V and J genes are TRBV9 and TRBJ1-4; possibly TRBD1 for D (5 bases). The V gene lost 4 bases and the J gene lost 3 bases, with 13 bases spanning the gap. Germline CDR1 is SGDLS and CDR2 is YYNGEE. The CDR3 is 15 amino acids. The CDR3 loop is CASSNTGTSNEKLFF. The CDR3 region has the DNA TGTGCCAGCAGCAATACCGGGACCTCTAATGAAAAACTGTTTTTT.

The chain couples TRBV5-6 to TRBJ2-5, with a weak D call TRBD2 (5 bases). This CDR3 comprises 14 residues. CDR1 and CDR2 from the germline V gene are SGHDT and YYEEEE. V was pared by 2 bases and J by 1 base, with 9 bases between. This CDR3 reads CASSFVGSQETQYF. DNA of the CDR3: TGTGCCAGCAGCTTTGTAGGGAGCCAAGAGACCCAGTACTTC.

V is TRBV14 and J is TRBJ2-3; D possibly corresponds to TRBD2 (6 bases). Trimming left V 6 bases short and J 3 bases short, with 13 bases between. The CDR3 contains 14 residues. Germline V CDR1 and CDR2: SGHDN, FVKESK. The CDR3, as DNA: TGTGCCAGCAGGCGGGGCGGTGGGACAGATACGCAGTATTTT. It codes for CASRRGGGTDTQYF.

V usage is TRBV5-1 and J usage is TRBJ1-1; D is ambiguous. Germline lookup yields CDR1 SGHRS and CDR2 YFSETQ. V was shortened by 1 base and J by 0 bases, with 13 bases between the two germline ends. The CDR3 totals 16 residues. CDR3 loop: CASSLIPPTLNTEAFF. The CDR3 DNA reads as TGCGCCAGCAGCTTGATCCCGCCCACCTTGAACACTGAAGCTTTCTTT.

CDR3 loop: CATSSYDNGLASNNEQFF. The CDR3 DNA follows: TGTGCCACCAGCAGCTATGATAACGGACTAGCGAGTAACAATGAGCAGTTCTTC. The rearrangement links TRBV15 to TRBJ2-1, with 9 positions matching TRBD2. V lost 3 bases and J lost 5; bases outside the gene matches: 14. Germline-derived CDR1 and CDR2 are LNHNV and YYDKDF (reference sequence). The CDR3 loop spans 18 amino acids.

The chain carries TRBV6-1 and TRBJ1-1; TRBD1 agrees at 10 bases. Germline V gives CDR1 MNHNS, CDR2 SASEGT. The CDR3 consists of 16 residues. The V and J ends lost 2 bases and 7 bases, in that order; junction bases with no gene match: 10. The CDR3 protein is CASSENGLTGGDEAFF. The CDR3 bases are TGTGCCAGCAGTGAAAATGGGTTGACAGGGGGCGATGAAGCTTTCTTT.

The CDR3 sequence is CASSLFGLAGNTGELFF. The CDR3 coding sequence is TGCGCCAGCAGCCTTTTCGGACTAGCGGGAAACACCGGGGAGCTGTTTTTT. The V gene is TRBV5-1, the J gene TRBJ2-2; 12 positions match TRBD2. Germline V gives CDR1 SGHRS, CDR2 YFSETQ. Unmatched junction bases numbered 6, after V lost 4 bases and J lost 2 bases. The CDR3 runs 17 residues. Full variable domain (missing parts from reference TRBV5-1 and TRBJ2-2): KAGVTQTPRYLIKTRGQQVTLSCSPISGHRSVSWYQQTPGQGLQFLFEYFSETQRNKGNFPGRFSGRQFSNSRSEMNVSTLELGDSALYLCASSLFGLAGNTGELFFGEGSRLTVL.

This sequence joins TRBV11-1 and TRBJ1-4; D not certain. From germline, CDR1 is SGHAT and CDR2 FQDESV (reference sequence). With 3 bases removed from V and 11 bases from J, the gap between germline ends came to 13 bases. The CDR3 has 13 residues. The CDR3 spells CASSFGFREKLFF. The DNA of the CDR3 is TGTGCCAGCAGCTTCGGTTTCAGAGAGAAACTGTTTTTT.

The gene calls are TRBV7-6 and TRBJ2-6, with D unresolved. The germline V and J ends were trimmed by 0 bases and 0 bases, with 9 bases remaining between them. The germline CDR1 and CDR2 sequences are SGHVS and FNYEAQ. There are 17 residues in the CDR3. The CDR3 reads CASSLAGLSSGANVLTF. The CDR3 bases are TGTGCCAGCAGCTTAGCAGGGCTAAGCTCTGGGGCCAACGTCCTGACTTTC.

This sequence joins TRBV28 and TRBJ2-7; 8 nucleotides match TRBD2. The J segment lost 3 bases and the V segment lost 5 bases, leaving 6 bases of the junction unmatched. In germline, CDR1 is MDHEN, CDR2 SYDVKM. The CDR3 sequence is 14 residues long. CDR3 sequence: CASSREGQRYEQYF. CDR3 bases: TGTGCCAGCAGTCGGGAGGGGCAGCGCTACGAGCAGTACTTC.

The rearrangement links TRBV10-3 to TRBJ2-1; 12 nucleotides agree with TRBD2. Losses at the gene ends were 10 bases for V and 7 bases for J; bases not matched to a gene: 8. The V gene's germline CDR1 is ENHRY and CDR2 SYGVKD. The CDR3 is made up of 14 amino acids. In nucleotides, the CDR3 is TGTGCCACCATGACTAGCGGGGGAGGGAATGAGCAGTTCTTC. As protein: CATMTSGGGNEQFF.

CDR3 region: CASSRDRVNEQYF. The CDR3 nucleotides are TGTGCCAGCAGCCGGGACAGGGTAAACGAGCAGTACTTC. The V gene is TRBV28, the J gene TRBJ2-7; 9 positions agree with TRBD1. The germline CDR1 and CDR2 sequences are MDHEN and SYDVKM. The CDR3 contains 13 residues. The V segment lost 6 bases and the J segment 5 bases; nucleotides outside the gene matches: 5.

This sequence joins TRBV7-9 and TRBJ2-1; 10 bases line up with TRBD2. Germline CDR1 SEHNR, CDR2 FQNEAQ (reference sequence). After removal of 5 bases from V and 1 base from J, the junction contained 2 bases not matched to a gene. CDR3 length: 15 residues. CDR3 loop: CASSGTSESYNEQFF. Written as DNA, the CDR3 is TGTGCCAGCAGCGGGACTAGCGAGTCCTACAATGAGCAGTTCTTC.

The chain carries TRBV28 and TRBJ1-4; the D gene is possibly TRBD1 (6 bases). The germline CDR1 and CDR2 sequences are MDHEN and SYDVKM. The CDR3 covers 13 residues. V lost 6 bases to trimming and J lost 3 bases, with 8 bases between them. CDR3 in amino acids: CASSRGSNEKLFF. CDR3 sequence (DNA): TGTGCCAGCAGCAGGGGCTCTAATGAAAAACTGTTTTTT.